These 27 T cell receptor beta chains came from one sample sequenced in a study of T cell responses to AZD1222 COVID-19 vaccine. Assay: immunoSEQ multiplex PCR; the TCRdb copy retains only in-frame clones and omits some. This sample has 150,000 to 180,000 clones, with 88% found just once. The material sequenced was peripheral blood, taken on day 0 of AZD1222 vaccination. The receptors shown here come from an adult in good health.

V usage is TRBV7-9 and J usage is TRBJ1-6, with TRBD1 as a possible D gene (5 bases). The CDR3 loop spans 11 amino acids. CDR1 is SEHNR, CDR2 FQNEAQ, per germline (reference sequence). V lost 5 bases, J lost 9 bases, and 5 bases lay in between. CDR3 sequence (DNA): TGTGCCAGCAGCGACAGTTCACCCCTCCACTTT. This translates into CASSDSSPLHF.

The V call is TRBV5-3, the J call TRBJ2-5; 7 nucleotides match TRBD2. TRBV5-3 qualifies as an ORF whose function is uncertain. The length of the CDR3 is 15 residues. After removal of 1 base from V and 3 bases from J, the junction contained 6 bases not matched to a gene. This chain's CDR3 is CARSLLPRGEETQYF. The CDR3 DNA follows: TGTGCCAGAAGCTTGTTACCACGGGGGGAAGAGACCCAGTACTTC.

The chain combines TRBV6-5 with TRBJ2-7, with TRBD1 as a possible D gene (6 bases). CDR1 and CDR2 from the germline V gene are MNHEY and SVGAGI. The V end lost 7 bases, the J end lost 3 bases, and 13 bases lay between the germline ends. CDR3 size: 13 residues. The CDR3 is CASIKGRGYEQYF. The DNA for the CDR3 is TGTGCCAGCATAAAGGGCAGGGGCTACGAGCAGTACTTC.

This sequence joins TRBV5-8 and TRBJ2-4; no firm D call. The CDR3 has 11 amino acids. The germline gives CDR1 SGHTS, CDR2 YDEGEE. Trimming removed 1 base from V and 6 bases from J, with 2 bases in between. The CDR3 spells CASSLTNIQYF. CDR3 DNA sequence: TGTGCCAGCAGCTTGACAAACATTCAGTACTTC.

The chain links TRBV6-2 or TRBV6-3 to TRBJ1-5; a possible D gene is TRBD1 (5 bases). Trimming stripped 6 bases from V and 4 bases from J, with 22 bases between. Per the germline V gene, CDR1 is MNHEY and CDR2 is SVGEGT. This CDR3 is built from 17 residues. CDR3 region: CASSRRRPAEGNQPQHF. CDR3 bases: TGTGCCAGCAGCCGCCGAAGACCAGCGGAGGGGAATCAGCCCCAGCATTTT.

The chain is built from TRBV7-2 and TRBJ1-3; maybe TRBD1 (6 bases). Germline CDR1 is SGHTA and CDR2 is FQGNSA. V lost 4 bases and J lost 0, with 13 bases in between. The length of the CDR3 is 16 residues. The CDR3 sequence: CASSSGGPRSGNTIYF. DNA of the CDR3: TGTGCCAGCAGCTCCGGGGGGCCCCGCTCTGGAAACACCATATATTTT.

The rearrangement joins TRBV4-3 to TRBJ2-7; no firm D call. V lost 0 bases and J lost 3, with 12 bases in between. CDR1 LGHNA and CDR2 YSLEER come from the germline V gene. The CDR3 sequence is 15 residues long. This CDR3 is CASSQERASGYEQYF. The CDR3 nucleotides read TGCGCCAGCAGCCAAGAACGAGCATCCGGCTACGAGCAGTACTTC.

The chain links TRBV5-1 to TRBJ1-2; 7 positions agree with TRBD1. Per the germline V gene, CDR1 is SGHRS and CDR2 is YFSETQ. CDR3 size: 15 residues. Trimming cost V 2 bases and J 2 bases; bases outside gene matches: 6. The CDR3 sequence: CASSFRETGNYGYTF. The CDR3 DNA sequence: TGCGCCAGCAGCTTCCGTGAGACAGGGAACTATGGCTACACCTTC. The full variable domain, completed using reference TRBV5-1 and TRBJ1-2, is KAGVTQTPRYLIKTRGQQVTLSCSPISGHRSVSWYQQTPGQGLQFLFEYFSETQRNKGNFPGRFSGRQFSNSRSEMNVSTLELGDSALYLCASSFRETGNYGYTFGSGTRLTVV.

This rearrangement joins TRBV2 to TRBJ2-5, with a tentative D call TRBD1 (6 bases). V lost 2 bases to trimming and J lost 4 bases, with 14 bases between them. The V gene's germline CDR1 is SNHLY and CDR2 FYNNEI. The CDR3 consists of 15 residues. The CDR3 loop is CASSELALGAETQYF. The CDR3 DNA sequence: TGTGCCAGCAGTGAACTCGCCCTGGGGGCAGAGACCCAGTACTTC.

The chain's CDR3 is CASSPGPTQQFF. In DNA form, the CDR3 reads TGTGCCAGCTCACCAGGCCCCACTCAGCAGTTCTTC. The V and J genes are TRBV18 and TRBJ2-1; D is uncertain. The CDR3 extends over 12 amino acids. The V end lost 2 bases, the J end lost 11 bases, and 10 bases lay between the germline ends. The germline gives CDR1 KGHSH, CDR2 LQKENI.

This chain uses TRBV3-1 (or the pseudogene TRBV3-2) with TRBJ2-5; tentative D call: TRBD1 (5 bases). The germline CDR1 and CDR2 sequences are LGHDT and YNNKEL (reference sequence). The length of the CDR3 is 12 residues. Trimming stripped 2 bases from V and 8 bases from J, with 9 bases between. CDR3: CASSQLRATQYF. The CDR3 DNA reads TGTGCCAGCAGCCAACTCAGGGCTACCCAGTACTTC.

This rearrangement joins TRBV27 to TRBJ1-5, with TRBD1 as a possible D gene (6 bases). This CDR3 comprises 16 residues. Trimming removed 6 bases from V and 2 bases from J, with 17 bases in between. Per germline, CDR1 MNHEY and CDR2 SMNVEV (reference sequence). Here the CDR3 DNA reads TGTGCCAGCAGCCGCCGGGGGGGCGAAGGCAATCAGCCCCAGCATTTT. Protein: CASSRRGGEGNQPQHF.

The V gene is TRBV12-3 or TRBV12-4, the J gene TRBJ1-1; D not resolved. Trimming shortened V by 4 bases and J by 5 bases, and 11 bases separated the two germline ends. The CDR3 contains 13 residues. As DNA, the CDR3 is TGTGCCAGCAGTTCTGGCACGAGGACTGAAGCTTTCTTT. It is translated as CASSSGTRTEAFF.

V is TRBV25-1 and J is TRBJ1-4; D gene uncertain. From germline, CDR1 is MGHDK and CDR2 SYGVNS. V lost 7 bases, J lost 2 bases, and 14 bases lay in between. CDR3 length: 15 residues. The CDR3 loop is CASTPRWGTNEKLFF. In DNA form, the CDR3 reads TGTGCCAGCACCCCGAGGTGGGGTACTAATGAAAAACTGTTTTTT.

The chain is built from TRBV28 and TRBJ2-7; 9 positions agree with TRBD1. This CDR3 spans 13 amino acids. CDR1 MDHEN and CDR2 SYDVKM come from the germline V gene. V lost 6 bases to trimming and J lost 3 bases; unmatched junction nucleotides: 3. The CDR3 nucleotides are TGTGCCAGCAGCTTGGACAGGGGCTACGAGCAGTACTTC. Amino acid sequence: CASSLDRGYEQYF.

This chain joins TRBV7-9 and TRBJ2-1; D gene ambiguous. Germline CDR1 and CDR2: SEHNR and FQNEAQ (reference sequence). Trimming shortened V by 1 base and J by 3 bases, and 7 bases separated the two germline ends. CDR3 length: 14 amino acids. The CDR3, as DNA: TGTGCCAGCAGCTTAGTAGGCAGCTACAATGAGCAGTTCTTC. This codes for CASSLVGSYNEQFF.

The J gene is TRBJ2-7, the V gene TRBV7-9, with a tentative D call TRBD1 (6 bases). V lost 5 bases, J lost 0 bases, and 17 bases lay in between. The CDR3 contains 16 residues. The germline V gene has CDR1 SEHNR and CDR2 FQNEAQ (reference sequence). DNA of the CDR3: TGTGCCAGCAGCCCTTGGTCGAGGGGGAGCTCCTACGAGCAGTACTTC. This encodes CASSPWSRGSSYEQYF.

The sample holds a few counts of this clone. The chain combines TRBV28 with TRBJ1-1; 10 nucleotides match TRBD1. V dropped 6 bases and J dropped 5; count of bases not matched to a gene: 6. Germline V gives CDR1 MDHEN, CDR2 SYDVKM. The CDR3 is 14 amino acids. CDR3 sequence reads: CASRTGGAGTEAFF. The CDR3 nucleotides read TGTGCCAGCAGGACAGGGGGCGCAGGGACTGAAGCTTTCTTT.

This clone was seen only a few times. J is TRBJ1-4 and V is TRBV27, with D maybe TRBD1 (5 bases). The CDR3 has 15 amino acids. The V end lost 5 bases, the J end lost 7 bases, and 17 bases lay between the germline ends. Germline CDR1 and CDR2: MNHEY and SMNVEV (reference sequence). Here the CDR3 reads CASSATRGGIEKLFF. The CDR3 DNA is TGTGCCAGCAGTGCTACAAGGGGCGGGATTGAAAAACTGTTTTTT.

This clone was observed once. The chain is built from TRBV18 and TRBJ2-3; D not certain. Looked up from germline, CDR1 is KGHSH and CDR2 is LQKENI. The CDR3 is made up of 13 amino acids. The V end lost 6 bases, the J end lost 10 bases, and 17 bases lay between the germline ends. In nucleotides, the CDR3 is TGTGCCAGCTCCTCCTCCGAGCGCCCTCCGCAGTATTTT. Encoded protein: CASSSSERPPQYF. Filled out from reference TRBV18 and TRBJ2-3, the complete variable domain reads NAGVMQNPRHLVRRRGQEARLRCSPMKGHSHVYWYRQLPEEGLKFMVYLQKENIIDESGMPKERFSAEFPKEGPSILRIQQVVRGDSAAYFCASSSSERPPQYFGPGTRLTVL.

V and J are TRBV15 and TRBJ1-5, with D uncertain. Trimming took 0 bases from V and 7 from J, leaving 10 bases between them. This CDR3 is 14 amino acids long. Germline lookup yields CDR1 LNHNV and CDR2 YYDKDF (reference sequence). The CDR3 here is CATSRDFVGQPQHF. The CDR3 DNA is TGTGCCACCAGCAGAGATTTTGTTGGGCAGCCCCAGCATTTT.

The CDR3 region is CACRREADQPQHF. The CDR3 DNA sequence: TGTGCCTGTCGCCGGGAGGCAGATCAGCCCCAGCATTTT. The chain is built from TRBV30 and TRBJ1-5; no reliable D call. V was trimmed by 6 bases and J by 5 bases, leaving 14 bases between them. Germline CDR1 reads GTSNPN; CDR2 reads SVGIG (reference sequence). The CDR3 is 13 amino acids.

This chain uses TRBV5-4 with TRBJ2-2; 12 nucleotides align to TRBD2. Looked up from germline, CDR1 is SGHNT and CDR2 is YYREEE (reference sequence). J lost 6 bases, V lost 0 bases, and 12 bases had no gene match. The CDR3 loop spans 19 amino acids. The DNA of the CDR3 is TGTGCCAGCAGCTTGGCTCGGGCTAGCGGGGGGGCATTATCCGGGGAGCTGTTTTTT. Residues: CASSLARASGGALSGELFF.

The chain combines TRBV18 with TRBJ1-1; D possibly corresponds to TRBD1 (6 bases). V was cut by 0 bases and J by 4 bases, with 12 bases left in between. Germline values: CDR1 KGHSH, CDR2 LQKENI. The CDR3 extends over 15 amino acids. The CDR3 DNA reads TGTGCCAGCTCACCACCGGCGGGGGCAGGCACTGAAGCTTTCTTT. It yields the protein CASSPPAGAGTEAFF.

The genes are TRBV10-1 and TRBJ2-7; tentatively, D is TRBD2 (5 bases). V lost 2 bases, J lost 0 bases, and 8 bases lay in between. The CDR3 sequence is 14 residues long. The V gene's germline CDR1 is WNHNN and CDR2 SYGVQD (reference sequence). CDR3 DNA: TGCGCCAGCAGTGAGGGACTGACCTCCTACGAGCAGTACTTC. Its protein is CASSEGLTSYEQYF.

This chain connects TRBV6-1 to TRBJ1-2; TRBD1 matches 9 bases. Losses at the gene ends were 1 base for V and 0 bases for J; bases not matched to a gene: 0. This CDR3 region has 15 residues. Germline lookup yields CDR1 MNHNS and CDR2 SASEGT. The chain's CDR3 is CASSEGTGANYGYTF. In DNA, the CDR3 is TGTGCCAGCAGTGAAGGGACAGGGGCTAACTATGGCTACACCTTC.

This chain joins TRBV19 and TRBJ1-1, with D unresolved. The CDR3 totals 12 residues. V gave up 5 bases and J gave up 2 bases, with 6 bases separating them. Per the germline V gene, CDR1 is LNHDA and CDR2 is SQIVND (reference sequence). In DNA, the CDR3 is TGTGCCAGTAGTGGTTTCAACACTGAAGCTTTCTTT. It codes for CASSGFNTEAFF.